One and the same sample provided the 3 T cell receptor beta chains below, sequenced in a study of early stage breast cancer tumors. Measured with immunoSEQ multiplex PCR; TCRdb has only the in-frame clones, and not every one. The sample carries some 35,000 clones, about 68% recorded once. The sequenced sample was blood. All receptors derive from a person aged 55 to 75 with breast cancer.

This clone has a handful of counts. This chain uses TRBV5-1 with TRBJ2-2; D is unresolved. The length of the CDR3 is 13 residues. Germline CDR1 reads SGHRS; CDR2 reads YFSETQ. The V and J ends lost 0 bases and 5 bases respectively, with 5 bases between them. The CDR3 sequence: CASSLGLTGELFF. The CDR3 nucleotides are TGCGCCAGCAGCTTGGGTCTTACCGGGGAGCTGTTTTTT.

This clone was recorded a few times. The same CDR3 also results from other DNA sequences found in this sample. The chain combines TRBV5-1 with TRBJ1-1; D is uncertain. The V and J ends lost 0 bases and 0 bases respectively, with 6 bases between them. CDR1 SGHRS and CDR2 YFSETQ come from the germline V gene. The CDR3 runs to 14 residues. CDR3 loop: CASSLGTLNTEAFF. CDR3 bases: TGCGCCAGCAGCTTGGGCACATTGAACACTGAAGCTTTCTTT.

The chain has TRBV7-8 and TRBJ2-1; 7 nucleotides align to TRBD2. V lost 7 bases and J lost 5; bases outside the gene matches: 8. The CDR3 runs to 14 residues. Per germline, CDR1 SGHVS and CDR2 FQNEAQ. Written as DNA, the CDR3 is TGTGCCAGCACCGGAAAGGGGAGGGACAATGAGCAGTTCTTC. Amino acid sequence: CASTGKGRDNEQFF.